This paragraph covers one TCR beta chain sequence. This record belongs to a study of cytomegalovirus exposure and HLA in healthy donors. The PCR used 60 Vbeta and 13 Jbeta primers. Produced via immunoSEQ multiplex PCR; TCRdb's table is partial and in-frame only. This sample yields tens of thousands of clones, of which around two thirds are seen a single time; approximately 19% belongs to the top ten. This receptor was identified in a woman aged 55-70 years in good health and CMV-seropositive. Sample: PBMCs.

CDR3 residues: CASSQNWDPGASGYTF. Here the CDR3 DNA reads TGTGCCAGCAGCCAAAATTGGGATCCAGGGGCGTCTGGCTACACCTTC. This chain links TRBV16 with TRBJ1-2, with D possibly TRBD1 on 6 matching bases. The V gene's germline CDR1 is KGHSY and CDR2 FQNENV. CDR3 length: 16 amino acids. Trimming stripped 2 bases from V and 7 bases from J, with 20 bases between.